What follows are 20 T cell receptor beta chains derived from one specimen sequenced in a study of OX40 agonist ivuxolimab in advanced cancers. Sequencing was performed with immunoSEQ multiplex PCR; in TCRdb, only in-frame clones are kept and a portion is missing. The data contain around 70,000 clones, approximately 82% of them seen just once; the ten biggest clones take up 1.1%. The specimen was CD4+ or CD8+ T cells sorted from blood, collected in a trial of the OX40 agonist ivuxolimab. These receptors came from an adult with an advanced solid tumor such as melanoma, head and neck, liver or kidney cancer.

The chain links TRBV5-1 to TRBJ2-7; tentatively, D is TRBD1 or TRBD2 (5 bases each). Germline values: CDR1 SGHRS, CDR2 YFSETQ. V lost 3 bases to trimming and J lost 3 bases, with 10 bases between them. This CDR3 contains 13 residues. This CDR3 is CASSWDGNYEQYF. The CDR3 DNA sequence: TGCGCCAGCAGCTGGGACGGAAACTACGAGCAGTACTTC.

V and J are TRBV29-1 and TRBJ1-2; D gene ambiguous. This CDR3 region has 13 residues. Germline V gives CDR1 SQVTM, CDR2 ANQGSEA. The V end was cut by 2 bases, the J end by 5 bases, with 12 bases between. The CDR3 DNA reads TGCAGCGTTGAACCCGGGAACGGTTATGGCTACACCTTC. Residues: CSVEPGNGYGYTF.

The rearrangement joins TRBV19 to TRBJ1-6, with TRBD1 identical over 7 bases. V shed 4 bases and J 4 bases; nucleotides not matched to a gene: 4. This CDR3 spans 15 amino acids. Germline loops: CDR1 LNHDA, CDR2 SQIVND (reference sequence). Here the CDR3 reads CASSNRGQYNSPLHF. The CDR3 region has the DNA TGTGCCAGTAGTAATAGGGGACAGTATAATTCACCCCTCCACTTT. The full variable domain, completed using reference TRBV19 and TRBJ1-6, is DGGITQSPKYLFRKEGQNVTLSCEQNLNHDAMYWYRQDPGQGLRLIYYSQIVNDFQKGDIAEGYSVSREKKESFPLTVTSAQKNPTAFYLCASSNRGQYNSPLHFGNGTRLTVT.

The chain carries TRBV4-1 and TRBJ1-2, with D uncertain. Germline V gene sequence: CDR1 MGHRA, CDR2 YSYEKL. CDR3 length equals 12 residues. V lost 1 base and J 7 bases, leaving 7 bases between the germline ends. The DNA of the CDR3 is TGCGCCAGCAGCCAAGGGTCAGGTGGCTACACCTTC. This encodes CASSQGSGGYTF.

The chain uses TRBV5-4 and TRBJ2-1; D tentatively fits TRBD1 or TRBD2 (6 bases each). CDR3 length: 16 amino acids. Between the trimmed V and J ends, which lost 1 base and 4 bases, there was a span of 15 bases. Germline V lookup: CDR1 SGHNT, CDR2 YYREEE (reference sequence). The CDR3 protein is CASSLSRGRDYNEQFF. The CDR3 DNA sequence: TGTGCCAGCAGCTTGAGCCGGGGGCGGGATTACAATGAGCAGTTCTTC.

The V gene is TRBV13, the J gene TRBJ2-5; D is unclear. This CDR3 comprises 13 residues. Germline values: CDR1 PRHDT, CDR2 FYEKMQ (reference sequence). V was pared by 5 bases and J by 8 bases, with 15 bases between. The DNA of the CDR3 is TGTGCCAGCAGCCAAGGCCGGCACCCCACCCAGTACTTC. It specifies CASSQGRHPTQYF. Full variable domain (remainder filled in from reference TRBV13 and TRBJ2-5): AAGVIQSPRHLIKEKRETATLKCYPIPRHDTVYWYQQGPGQDPQFLISFYEKMQSDKGSIPDRFSAQQFSDYHSELNMSSLELGDSALYFCASSQGRHPTQYFGPGTRLLVL.

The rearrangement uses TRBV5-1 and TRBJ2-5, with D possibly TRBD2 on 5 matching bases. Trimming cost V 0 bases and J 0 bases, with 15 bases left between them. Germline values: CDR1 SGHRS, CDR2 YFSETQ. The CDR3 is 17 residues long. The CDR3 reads CASSLAEGPKYQETQYF. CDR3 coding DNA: TGCGCCAGCAGCTTGGCCGAGGGCCCGAAGTACCAAGAGACCCAGTACTTC.

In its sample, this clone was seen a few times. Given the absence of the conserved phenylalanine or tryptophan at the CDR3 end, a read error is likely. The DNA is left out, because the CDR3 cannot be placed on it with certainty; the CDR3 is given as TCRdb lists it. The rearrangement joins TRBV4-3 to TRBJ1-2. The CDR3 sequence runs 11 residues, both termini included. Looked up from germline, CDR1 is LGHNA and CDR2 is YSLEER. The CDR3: CASSLTTLGYL.

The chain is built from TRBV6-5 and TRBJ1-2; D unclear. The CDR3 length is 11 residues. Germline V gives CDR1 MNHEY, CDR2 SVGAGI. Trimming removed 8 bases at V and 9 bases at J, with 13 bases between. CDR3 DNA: TGTGCCAGCCACAAAGGGCAAAGCTACACCTTC. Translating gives CASHKGQSYTF.

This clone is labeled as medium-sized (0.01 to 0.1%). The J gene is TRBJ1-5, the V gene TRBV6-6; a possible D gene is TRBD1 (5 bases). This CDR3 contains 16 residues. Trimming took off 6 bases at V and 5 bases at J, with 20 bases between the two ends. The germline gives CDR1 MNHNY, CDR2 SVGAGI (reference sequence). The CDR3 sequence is CASRQDSGLGDQPQHF. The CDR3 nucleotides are TGTGCCAGCAGGCAAGATTCGGGACTTGGGGATCAGCCCCAGCATTTT.

This chain's CDR3 is CASSYDRAGNTIYF. The CDR3 bases are TGTGCCAGCAGTTACGACAGGGCTGGAAACACCATATATTTT. The chain links TRBV6-5 to TRBJ1-3; 7 nucleotides line up with TRBD1. J gave up 2 bases and V 2 bases, and 0 bases lay outside the gene matches. Germline V CDR1 and CDR2: MNHEY, SVGAGI. The CDR3 has 14 amino acids.

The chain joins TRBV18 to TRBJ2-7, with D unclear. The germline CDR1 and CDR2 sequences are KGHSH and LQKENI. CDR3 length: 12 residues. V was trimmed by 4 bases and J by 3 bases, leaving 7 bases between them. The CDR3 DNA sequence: TGTGCCAGCTCACGAACAGACTACGAGCAGTACTTC. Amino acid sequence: CASSRTDYEQYF.

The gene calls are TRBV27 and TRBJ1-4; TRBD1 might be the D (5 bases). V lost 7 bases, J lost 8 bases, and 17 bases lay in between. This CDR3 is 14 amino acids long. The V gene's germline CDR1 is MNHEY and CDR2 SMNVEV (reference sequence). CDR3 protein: CASTTDARGEKLFF. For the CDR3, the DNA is TGTGCCAGCACCACCGACGCAAGGGGAGAAAAACTGTTTTTT. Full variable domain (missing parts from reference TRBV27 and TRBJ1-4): EAQVTQNPRYLITVTGKKLTVTCSQNMNHEYMSWYRQDPGLGLRQIYYSMNVEVTDKGDVPEGYKVSRKEKRNFPLILESPSPNQTSLYFCASTTDARGEKLFFGSGTQLSVL.

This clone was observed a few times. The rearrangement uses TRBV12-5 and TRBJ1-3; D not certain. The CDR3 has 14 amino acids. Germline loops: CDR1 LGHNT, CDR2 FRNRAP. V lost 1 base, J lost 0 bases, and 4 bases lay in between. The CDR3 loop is CASGLGISGNTIYF. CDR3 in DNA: TGTGCTAGTGGTTTGGGAATCTCTGGAAACACCATATATTTT.

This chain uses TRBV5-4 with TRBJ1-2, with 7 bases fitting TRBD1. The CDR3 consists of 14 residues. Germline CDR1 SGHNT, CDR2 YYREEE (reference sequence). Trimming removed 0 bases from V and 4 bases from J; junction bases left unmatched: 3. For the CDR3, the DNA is TGTGCCAGCAGCTTGGGGACAGGTTCCTATGGCTACACCTTC. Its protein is CASSLGTGSYGYTF.

The CDR3 loop reads CASSQGRGDLDTQYF. DNA of the CDR3: TGTGCCAGCAGCCAAGGGCGGGGGGATCTAGATACGCAGTATTTT. J is TRBJ2-3 and V is TRBV4-2; 8 bases align to TRBD2. The trim removed 1 base at V and 5 bases at J, leaving 5 bases unmatched. Looked up from germline, CDR1 is LGHNA and CDR2 is YNFKEQ. This CDR3 contains 15 residues.

The CDR3 DNA reads TGTGCCAGCAGCTTGGCCCAGGGGAGCTATAGCACTGAAGCTTTCTTT. Protein: CASSLAQGSYSTEAFF. The J gene is TRBJ1-1, the V gene TRBV11-2; a weak D match, TRBD1 (6 bases). Germline-derived CDR1 and CDR2 are SGHAT and FQNNGV. This CDR3 region has 16 residues. V lost 3 bases to trimming and J lost 4 bases, with 18 bases between them.

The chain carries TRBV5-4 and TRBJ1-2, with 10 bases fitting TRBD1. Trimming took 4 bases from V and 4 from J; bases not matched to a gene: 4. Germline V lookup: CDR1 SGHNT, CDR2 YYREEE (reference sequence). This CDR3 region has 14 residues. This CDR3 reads CASSPWDRGYGYTF. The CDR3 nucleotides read TGTGCCAGCAGCCCTTGGGACAGGGGCTATGGCTACACCTTC.

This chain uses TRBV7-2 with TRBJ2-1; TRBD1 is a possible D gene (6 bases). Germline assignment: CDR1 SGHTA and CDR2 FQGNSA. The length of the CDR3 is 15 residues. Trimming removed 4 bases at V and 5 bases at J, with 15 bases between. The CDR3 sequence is CASSSIGGRNNEQFF. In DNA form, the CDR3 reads TGTGCCAGCAGCTCTATAGGGGGACGTAACAATGAGCAGTTCTTC. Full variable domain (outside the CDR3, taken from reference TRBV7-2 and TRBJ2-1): GAGVSQSPSNKVTEKGKDVELRCDPISGHTALYWYRQSLGQGLEFLIYFQGNSAPDKSGLPSDRFSAERTGGSVSTLTIQRTQQEDSAVYLCASSSIGGRNNEQFFGPGTRLTVL.

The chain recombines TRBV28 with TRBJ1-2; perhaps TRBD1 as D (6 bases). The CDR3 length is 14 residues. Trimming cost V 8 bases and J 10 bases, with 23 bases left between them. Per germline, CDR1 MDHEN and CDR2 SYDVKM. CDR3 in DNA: TGTGCCAGCCATCGTGAACAGGGACACAGGTTCTACACCTTC. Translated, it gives CASHREQGHRFYTF.